Reported below is one T cell receptor beta chain. No cell sorting was done before RNA was extracted from the tissue. The data derive from a study of tumor and adjacent non-tumor tissue in lung cancer. The germline V and J ends were trimmed by 5 bases and 2 bases, with 12 bases remaining between them. Germline CDR1 and CDR2: SGHTA and FQGNSA. The CDR3 has 14 residues. The library came from three nested PCR rounds adapted from ARM-PCR protocols. TCRdb ran MiXCR on the multiplex PCR reads and lists one entry per CDR3 protein. Counted here are 120,000 or so distinct CDR3 sequences, 66% occurring once; the ten biggest clones make up around 13%.

Sequences were obtained from lung tumor tissue. The J gene is TRBJ1-1, the V gene TRBV7-2; weak D call: TRBD1 (5 bases). This TCR derives from a man under 40 with non-small cell lung cancer. The CDR3, as DNA: TGTGCCAGCAGCACGTACGACAGAAACACTGAAGCTTTCTTT. Protein: CASSTYDRNTEAFF.